This TCR beta chain came from a study of shared clonotypes between healthy human individuals. There are 12 residues in the CDR3. V was pared by 0 bases and J by 5 bases, with 4 bases between. Germline CDR1 reads WSHSY; CDR2 reads SAAADI. TCRdb keeps only in-frame clones here, not all; method: immunoSEQ multiplex PCR. The sample holds millions of clones, around nine tenths seen once. Sequencing was performed on naive CD4+ T cells sorted from blood. Subset here: CD45RA+ positively selected. The chain recombines TRBV10-2 with TRBJ2-5; D is unresolved. The source of this sequence is a man between 18 and 35 years old in good health. The CDR3 DNA reads as TGCGCCAGCAGTGAGTCTTGGGAGACCCAGTACTTC. Its translation is CASSESWETQYF.